This T cell receptor (beta chain) was captured in a study of blood T cells in healthy people across ages. There are a few counts of this clonotype. Its specificity is not known. Overall study findings and caveats: Naive CD4+ cell counts and diversity both ran higher in long-lived than in aged donors.

CDR3 length: 16 amino acids. Germline lookup yields CDR1 DFQATT and CDR2 SNEGSKA (reference sequence). The V gene lost 1 base and the J gene lost 2 bases, with 12 bases spanning the gap. Through a sample-barcoded 5' primer and a J-beta primer mix, a second PCR was run for roughly 7 to 12 cycles. Every single cDNA molecule received a tag from a template-switch adaptor with 12 random nucleotides. One entry per CDR3 protein, called by TCRdb with MiXCR from the 5' RACE reads. The sample yields some 1.4 million distinct CDR3 sequences, 42% seen once. Each donor had 9 to 10 milliliters of peripheral blood drawn.

The TCR comes from a woman aged 18-29 years in good health. The chain employs TRBV20-1 and TRBJ2-6, with D possibly matching TRBD2 (6 bases). The sequencing input was blood. For the CDR3, the DNA is TGCAGTGCTAGAGGGTCCGGGGGAACTGGGGCCAACGTCCTGACTTTC. This sequence encodes CSARGSGGTGANVLTF.